This TCR beta chain derives from a study of T-cell reconstitution after alpha-beta-depleted transplantation in children. The CDR3 is 17 residues long. The V segment lost 8 bases and the J segment 7 bases; nucleotides outside the gene matches: 15. Germline CDR1 reads MNHEY; CDR2 reads SVGEGT. The TCRbeta library incorporated unique molecular identifiers. MiXCR was run by TCRdb on the PCR reads, yielding one entry per CDR3 protein. The sample comprises about 110,000 distinct CDR3 sequences, 10% of which are singletons, and 6.5% to 9.5% rests with the top ten. The specimen comprised PBMCs from the stem cell graft donor, sampled from the stem cell graft. The V call is TRBV6-2 or TRBV6-3, the J call TRBJ2-1; 12 nucleotides line up with TRBD2. This sequence was found in a human donor who donated a stem cell graft to a child with acute lymphoblastic leukemia. The CDR3 loop is CASGAESGLAGSNEQFF. DNA of the CDR3: TGTGCCAGCGGGGCTGAGTCTGGACTAGCGGGAAGTAATGAGCAGTTCTTC.